This T cell receptor (beta chain) comes out of a study of cytomegalovirus exposure and HLA in healthy donors. CDR3 size: 16 residues. The germline V gene has CDR1 SGHVS and CDR2 FQNEAQ. Losses at the gene ends were 5 bases for V and 3 bases for J; bases not matched to a gene: 8. This clone was seen only a few times. Vbeta (60) and Jbeta (13) primers were used in the PCR. Original processing methods: As a later analysis found, there were 80 million or so unique TCR beta chains, of which roughly 11 million were shared. Sequencing was performed with immunoSEQ multiplex PCR; in TCRdb, only in-frame clones are kept and a portion is missing. The DNA was the basis for D and trimming; V, J and clone size are from that table. This table has 200,000 to 250,000 clones, over 65% appearing once.

The genes are TRBV7-8 and TRBJ1-1; 11 bases are a match to TRBD1. Specimen: PBMCs. The TCR sequence derives from a middle-aged man in good health and CMV-seronegative. The CDR3 region is CASSPGGQGAYTEAFF. The CDR3, as DNA: TGTGCCAGCAGCCCCGGTGGACAGGGGGCGTACACTGAAGCTTTCTTT.